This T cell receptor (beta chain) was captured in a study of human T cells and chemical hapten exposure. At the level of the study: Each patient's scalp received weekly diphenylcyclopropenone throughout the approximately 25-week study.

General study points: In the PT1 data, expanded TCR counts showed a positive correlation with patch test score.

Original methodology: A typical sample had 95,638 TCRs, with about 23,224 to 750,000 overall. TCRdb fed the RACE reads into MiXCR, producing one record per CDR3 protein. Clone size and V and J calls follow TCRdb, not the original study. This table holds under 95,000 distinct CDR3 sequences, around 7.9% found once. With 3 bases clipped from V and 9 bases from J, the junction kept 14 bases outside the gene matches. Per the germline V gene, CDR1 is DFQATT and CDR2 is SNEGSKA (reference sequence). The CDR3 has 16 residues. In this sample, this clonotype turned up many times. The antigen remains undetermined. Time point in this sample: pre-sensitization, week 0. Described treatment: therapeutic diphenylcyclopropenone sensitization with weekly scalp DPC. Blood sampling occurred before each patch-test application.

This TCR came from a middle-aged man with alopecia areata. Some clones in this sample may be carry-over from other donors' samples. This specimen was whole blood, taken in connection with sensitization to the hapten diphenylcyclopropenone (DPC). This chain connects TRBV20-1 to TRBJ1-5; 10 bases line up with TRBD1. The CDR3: CSASRGTGVMRRPQHF. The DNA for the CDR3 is TGCAGTGCTAGTCGTGGGACAGGGGTGATGCGTCGGCCCCAGCATTTT.